Below, 10 T cell receptor beta chains from the same sample are listed, as sequenced in a study of cytomegalovirus exposure and HLA in healthy donors. Vbeta (60) and Jbeta (13) primers were used in the PCR. TCRdb's table, derived via immunoSEQ multiplex PCR, lists solely in-frame clones and lacks some. The repertoire holds about 150,000 clones, over 70% seen once, with 2.5% to 3.5% in the top ten. The sequenced material came from PBMCs. The receptors shown here come from a woman aged 45-65 years in good health and CMV-seropositive.

This clone was seen only a few times. This rearrangement joins TRBV28 to TRBJ2-7; tentatively, D is TRBD1 (5 bases). Germline CDR1 and CDR2: MDHEN and SYDVKM. Trimming stripped 7 bases from V and 2 bases from J, with 15 bases between. The CDR3 consists of 14 residues. Written as DNA, the CDR3 is TGTGCCAGCATCGACGCGACAGCTACCTACGAGCAGTACTTC. This codes for CASIDATATYEQYF.

The table lists this clone with a count of one. The chain has TRBV2 and TRBJ1-2; 9 bases agree with TRBD1. Trimming removed 8 bases from V and 2 bases from J; junction bases left unmatched: 6. The CDR3 length is 14 residues. Germline-derived CDR1 and CDR2 are SNHLY and FYNNEI. CDR3 nucleotides: TGTGCCAGCGGAGGGACAGGGACAAACTATGGCTACACCTTC. Translated: CASGGTGTNYGYTF.

The V and J genes are TRBV6-1 and TRBJ1-6; D remains ambiguous. CDR1 is MNHNS, CDR2 SASEGT, per germline. The CDR3 is 15 residues long. V was pared by 2 bases and J by 0 bases, with 5 bases between. The CDR3 is CASSESLSYNSPLHF. In nucleotides, the CDR3 is TGTGCCAGCAGTGAATCCCTCTCCTATAATTCACCCCTCCACTTT.

DNA for the CDR3: TGTGCCAGCAGCTCACCCCAAAGGGGCACTGAAGCTTTCTTT. Its protein is CASSSPQRGTEAFF. The chain combines TRBV13 with TRBJ1-1; maybe TRBD1 (5 bases). The ends were cut back, 4 bases at V and 4 bases at J, with 13 bases in the middle. Germline CDR1 and CDR2: PRHDT and FYEKMQ (reference sequence). The CDR3 contains 14 residues.

The V call is TRBV29-1, the J call TRBJ2-5; no clear D gene. The CDR3 runs to 14 residues. Between the trimmed V and J ends, which lost 4 bases and 2 bases, there was a span of 14 bases. Germline V gene sequence: CDR1 SQVTM, CDR2 ANQGSEA. The CDR3 bases are TGCAGCGTTGCCACCCGCAGCGCTCAAGAGACCCAGTACTTC. Protein product: CSVATRSAQETQYF.

The CDR3 DNA reads as TGCGCCAGCAGCCGGGTCGTAACAGGGGAGATTATGGATAGCAATCAGCCCCAGCATTTT. Residues: CASSRVVTGEIMDSNQPQHF. This chain joins TRBV5-1 and TRBJ1-5, with 7 bases lining up with TRBD1. V trimming: 4 bases; J trimming: 0 bases; junction bases outside the gene matches: 19. Germline V lookup: CDR1 SGHRS, CDR2 YFSETQ. This CDR3 contains 20 residues. The complete variable domain, with remaining parts taken from reference TRBV5-1 and TRBJ1-5, reads KAGVTQTPRYLIKTRGQQVTLSCSPISGHRSVSWYQQTPGQGLQFLFEYFSETQRNKGNFPGRFSGRQFSNSRSEMNVSTLELGDSALYLCASSRVVTGEIMDSNQPQHFGDGTRLSIL.

The table lists this clone with a count of one. The genes are TRBV28 and TRBJ2-6; 12 nucleotides align to TRBD2. With 7 bases clipped from V and 3 bases from J, the junction kept 4 bases outside the gene matches. The germline gives CDR1 MDHEN, CDR2 SYDVKM. The CDR3 is made up of 16 amino acids. The CDR3 here is CASKLAGGDGANVLTF. For the CDR3, the DNA is TGTGCCAGCAAGCTAGCGGGAGGGGATGGGGCCAACGTCCTGACTTTC.

This sequence joins TRBV7-2 and TRBJ2-5; 10 positions agree with TRBD1. The CDR3 spans 17 residues. V lost 3 bases to trimming and J lost 5 bases; unmatched junction nucleotides: 12. CDR1 is SGHTA, CDR2 FQGNSA, per germline. DNA of the CDR3: TGTGCCAGCAGCTTCGACATTCCGGGACAGGGGACGGAGACCCAGTACTTC. Protein: CASSFDIPGQGTETQYF.

The J gene is TRBJ1-1, the V gene TRBV4-3; perhaps TRBD1 as D (5 bases). The CDR3 length is 13 residues. Germline assignment: CDR1 LGHNA and CDR2 YSLEER. V was clipped by 0 bases and J by 8 bases, with 10 bases between them. This chain's CDR3 is CASSQEWTLEAFF. The CDR3 bases are TGCGCCAGCAGCCAAGAATGGACACTCGAAGCTTTCTTT.

The chain combines TRBV10-1 with TRBJ2-1; 7 bases are shared with TRBD2. Looked up from germline, CDR1 is WNHNN and CDR2 is SYGVQD (reference sequence). This CDR3 is 15 amino acids long. Losses at the gene ends were 2 bases for V and 5 bases for J; bases not matched to a gene: 6. CDR3: CASSERRGGNNEQFF. The CDR3 DNA reads as TGCGCCAGCAGTGAGCGGAGGGGAGGGAACAATGAGCAGTTCTTC.